The 24 T cell receptor beta chains below were found in one sample sequenced in a study of shared clonotypes between healthy human individuals. The data were produced by immunoSEQ multiplex PCR, yet TCRdb's version contains in-frame clones alone and is incomplete. The sample consists of about 980,000 clones, less than 85% of them appearing once. Sequenced sample: memory CD4+ T cells sorted from blood. Subset specified: CD45RA-negative fraction. The receptors originated from a man between 18 and 35 years old in good health.

V is TRBV28 and J is TRBJ2-1; D call uncertain. Germline V CDR1 and CDR2: MDHEN, SYDVKM. V was cut by 3 bases and J by 6 bases, with 6 bases left in between. This CDR3 comprises 12 residues. The CDR3 is CASSFNVNEQFF. The CDR3 nucleotides read TGTGCCAGCAGTTTCAATGTCAATGAGCAGTTCTTC.

J is TRBJ2-7 and V is TRBV5-6, with 9 bases lining up with TRBD1. The ends lost 0 bases at V and 6 bases at J; junction bases unmatched: 4. CDR1 is SGHDT and CDR2 is YYEEEE in the germline V gene. This CDR3 is built from 14 residues. The CDR3, as DNA: TGTGCCAGCAGCTTGGTGGGACAGGGACGCGAGCAGTACTTC. Protein: CASSLVGQGREQYF. The entire variable domain, with the rest obtained from reference TRBV5-6 and TRBJ2-7, is as follows: DAGVTQSPTHLIKTRGQQVTLRCSPKSGHDTVSWYQQALGQGPQFIFQYYEEEERQRGNFPDRFSGHQFPNYSSELNVNALLLGDSALYLCASSLVGQGREQYFGPGTRLTVT.

This clone has more than one count but fewer than ten. The V gene is TRBV9, the J gene TRBJ1-1; the D gene is possibly TRBD1 (6 bases). The CDR3 is 14 residues long. From germline, CDR1 is SGDLS and CDR2 YYNGEE. V gave up 3 bases and J gave up 5 bases, with 14 bases separating them. CDR3 bases: TGTGCCAGCAGCGCGGAGACAGGAGGGACTGAAGCTTTCTTT. Amino acid sequence: CASSAETGGTEAFF.

The chain is built from TRBV5-1 and TRBJ1-2; 9 bases align to TRBD1. Trimming at V came to 5 bases and at J to 1 base, leaving 3 bases not matched to a gene. Looked up from germline, CDR1 is SGHRS and CDR2 is YFSETQ. This CDR3 has 14 residues. This CDR3 is CASRRTGDNYGYTF. The CDR3 DNA sequence: TGCGCCAGCAGACGGACAGGGGATAACTATGGCTACACCTTC.

The chain joins TRBV5-4 to TRBJ1-2; 8 bases line up with TRBD1. The CDR3 is made up of 13 amino acids. CDR1 and CDR2 (germline): SGHNT, YYREEE (reference sequence). V shed 3 bases, J shed 7 bases, and the junction held 5 bases outside the gene matches. The CDR3 is CASSSQGESGYTF. In DNA form, the CDR3 reads TGTGCCAGCAGCTCACAGGGGGAGTCTGGCTACACCTTC.

This clone showed up just a few times. This chain uses TRBV5-4 with TRBJ1-2; the D gene is possibly TRBD1 (6 bases). The CDR3 runs to 15 residues. V lost 2 bases, J lost 2 bases, and 13 bases lay in between. Germline V lookup: CDR1 SGHNT, CDR2 YYREEE (reference sequence). The CDR3 loop is CASSFTLTGNYGYTF. CDR3 bases: TGTGCCAGCAGCTTCACACTAACAGGGAACTATGGCTACACCTTC.

The rearrangement links TRBV5-4 to TRBJ2-7; 10 bases match TRBD2. The CDR3 sequence is 14 residues long. Germline CDR1 reads SGHNT; CDR2 reads YYREEE (reference sequence). Losses at the gene ends were 5 bases for V and 0 bases for J; bases not matched to a gene: 2. The CDR3 protein is CASSSGGSSYEQYF. In nucleotides, the CDR3 is TGTGCCAGCAGTAGCGGGGGGAGCTCCTACGAGCAGTACTTC.

Ten or more counts support this clone. This chain links TRBV7-3 with TRBJ2-7; D may be TRBD1 (5 bases). The V and J ends lost 3 bases and 1 base respectively, with 7 bases between them. The V gene's germline CDR1 is SGHTA and CDR2 FQGTGA. This CDR3 is 13 amino acids long. Here the CDR3 reads CASSFAGSYEQYF. Here the CDR3 DNA reads TGTGCCAGCAGCTTCGCAGGGTCCTACGAGCAGTACTTC.

A word on this clone: At the DNA level, this CDR3 is encoded by other sequences in the same sample as well. V gene TRBV27 combines with J gene TRBJ1-6, with D perhaps matching TRBD1 (5 bases). This CDR3 region has 15 residues. Trimming left V 2 bases short and J 7 bases short, with 12 bases between. The germline V gene encodes CDR1 MNHEY and CDR2 SMNVEV (reference sequence). DNA for the CDR3: TGTGCCAGCAGTTTAGGTGGGACGGGAAATTCACCCCTCCACTTT. This encodes CASSLGGTGNSPLHF.

The V gene is TRBV2, the J gene TRBJ1-1, with D hard to call. Between the trimmed V and J ends, which lost 6 bases and 4 bases, there was a span of 12 bases. Germline CDR1 and CDR2: SNHLY and FYNNEI. The CDR3 is 13 residues long. This CDR3 is CASRLGQPTEAFF. The CDR3 region has the DNA TGTGCCAGCAGGTTAGGCCAGCCCACTGAAGCTTTCTTT.

The rearrangement joins TRBV10-3 to TRBJ1-5; D unclear. This CDR3 contains 15 residues. The V gene's germline CDR1 is ENHRY and CDR2 SYGVKD. V gave up 0 bases and J gave up 7 bases, with 13 bases separating them. The CDR3 sequence: CAISESSSAWQPQHF. CDR3 DNA: TGTGCCATCAGTGAGTCGAGTTCGGCGTGGCAGCCCCAGCATTTT.

In regard to this clone: A clone one base away is much larger, so this may be a read error. The sample has other DNA sequences that encode this CDR3 too. The gene calls are TRBV5-1 and TRBJ1-1; D remains unclear. The germline gives CDR1 SGHRS, CDR2 YFSETQ. Trimming took 2 bases from V and 1 from J, leaving 6 bases between them. The CDR3 extends over 13 amino acids. The CDR3 sequence is CASSLRENTEAFF. The CDR3 DNA reads as TGCGCCAGCAGCTTACGGGAGAACACTGAAGCTTTCTTT.

The chain combines TRBV18 with TRBJ1-3; 8 bases agree with TRBD1. This CDR3 comprises 16 residues. V lost 0 bases to trimming and J lost 4 bases; unmatched junction nucleotides: 5. In germline, CDR1 is KGHSH, CDR2 LQKENI. As DNA, the CDR3 is TGTGCCAGCTCACCACCGACAGGGGCACCGGGAAACACCATATATTTT. As protein: CASSPPTGAPGNTIYF. Together with reference TRBV18 and TRBJ1-3, the CDR3 gives the full variable domain: NAGVMQNPRHLVRRRGQEARLRCSPMKGHSHVYWYRQLPEEGLKFMVYLQKENIIDESGMPKERFSAEFPKEGPSILRIQQVVRGDSAAYFCASSPPTGAPGNTIYFGEGSWLTVV.

The chain carries TRBV10-2 and TRBJ1-2, with D perhaps TRBD1 (6 bases). V was pared by 2 bases and J by 8 bases, with 12 bases between. CDR1 is WSHSY, CDR2 SAAADI, per germline. This CDR3 is built from 13 residues. CDR3 amino acids: CASSEARTAGYTF. Here the CDR3 DNA reads TGCGCCAGCAGTGAGGCCCGGACAGCAGGCTACACCTTC.

V usage is TRBV18 and J usage is TRBJ2-1, with 7 bases fitting TRBD2. There are 16 residues in the CDR3. Germline V gene data show CDR1 as KGHSH and CDR2 as LQKENI. The V segment lost 3 bases and the J segment 5 bases; nucleotides outside the gene matches: 10. The CDR3 sequence is CASSPQQGGPNNEQFF. DNA of the CDR3: TGTGCCAGCTCACCTCAGCAGGGAGGGCCAAACAATGAGCAGTTCTTC.

The rearrangement links TRBV4-1 to TRBJ2-5; D unclear. V was clipped by 2 bases and J by 2 bases, with 6 bases between them. From germline, CDR1 is MGHRA and CDR2 YSYEKL. The CDR3 sequence is 13 residues long. The CDR3 loop reads CASSQFGQETQYF. The CDR3 bases are TGCGCCAGCAGCCAATTTGGGCAAGAGACCCAGTACTTC.

The chain joins TRBV21-1 to TRBJ2-7; the D segment call TRBD2 is taken from the table without a DNA check. TRBV21-1 is recorded as a pseudogene. This CDR3 region has 14 residues. CDR3 nucleotide sequence: TGTGCCAGCAGCAAAGGGACCGGGAACTACGAGCAGTACTTC. It translates to CASSKGTGNYEQYF.

The chain uses TRBV6-5 and TRBJ2-7; D is tentatively TRBD1 or TRBD2 (5 bases each). V was clipped by 4 bases and J by 0 bases, with 10 bases between them. This CDR3 comprises 14 residues. Per germline, CDR1 MNHEY and CDR2 SVGAGI. The CDR3 here is CASSLGEYSYEQYF. For the CDR3, the DNA is TGTGCCAGCAGTTTGGGGGAGTACTCCTACGAGCAGTACTTC.

This sequence joins TRBV18 and TRBJ2-5, with 9 positions matching TRBD2. After removal of 6 bases from V and 4 bases from J, the junction contained 21 bases not matched to a gene. Germline CDR1 KGHSH, CDR2 LQKENI. This CDR3 comprises 19 residues. DNA of the CDR3: TGTGCCAGCTCCCTGGCGGGATCGATCAGCGGGAGGTCCGGAGAGACCCAGTACTTC. This encodes CASSLAGSISGRSGETQYF.

The chain joins TRBV5-1 to TRBJ1-4; weak D call: TRBD1 (5 bases). Germline V gene sequence: CDR1 SGHRS, CDR2 YFSETQ. V was pared by 4 bases and J by 8 bases, with 15 bases between. The CDR3 contains 14 residues. CDR3 sequence reads: CASSRQEPGEKLFF. CDR3 in DNA: TGCGCCAGCAGCCGGCAGGAGCCAGGGGAAAAACTGTTTTTT.

The V call is TRBV2, the J call TRBJ2-4; D remains unclear. V lost 3 bases and J 0 bases, leaving 9 bases between the germline ends. CDR1 and CDR2 (germline): SNHLY, FYNNEI. This CDR3 has 15 residues. The CDR3 nucleotides read TGTGCCAGCAGTGATGGGTATTTAGCCAAAAACATTCAGTACTTC. Protein product: CASSDGYLAKNIQYF.

Comment on this clone: This sample includes further DNA sequences coding for the same CDR3. DNA for the CDR3: TGCGCCAGCAGTCGCGGACAGGGGGTGAACACTGAAGCTTTCTTT. This gives the protein CASSRGQGVNTEAFF. The V call is TRBV5-1, the J call TRBJ1-1; TRBD1 matches 10 bases. With 5 bases clipped from V and 0 bases from J, the junction kept 4 bases outside the gene matches. CDR3 length equals 15 residues. CDR1 SGHRS and CDR2 YFSETQ come from the germline V gene. The entire variable domain, with the rest obtained from reference TRBV5-1 and TRBJ1-1, is as follows: KAGVTQTPRYLIKTRGQQVTLSCSPISGHRSVSWYQQTPGQGLQFLFEYFSETQRNKGNFPGRFSGRQFSNSRSEMNVSTLELGDSALYLCASSRGQGVNTEAFFGQGTRLTVV.

In the case of this clone: Other nucleotide sequences from this sample produce the same CDR3. The chain combines TRBV9 with TRBJ2-7, with D unclear. Germline V CDR1 and CDR2: SGDLS, YYNGEE. V was pared by 2 bases and J by 0 bases, with 12 bases between. The CDR3 sequence is 15 residues long. The DNA of the CDR3 is TGTGCCAGCAGCGTGGGGTGGTCGGACTCCTACGAGCAGTACTTC. Its translation is CASSVGWSDSYEQYF.

This clone was seen only a few times. With a much larger clone just one base away, this may be a read error. This same CDR3 is encoded by further DNA sequences in the sample. The rearrangement uses TRBV28 and TRBJ1-2, with D uncertain. Deletions cut 1 base from V and 2 bases from J, with 2 bases between. Germline CDR1 MDHEN, CDR2 SYDVKM. The CDR3 sequence is 12 residues long. The CDR3 bases are TGTGCCAGCAGTTTATTCAACTATGGCTACACCTTC. It translates to CASSLFNYGYTF.